This T cell receptor (beta chain) was recorded in a study of CD8 T cells in Susac syndrome. Germline CDR1 and CDR2: SQVTM and ANQGSEA. With 7 bases removed from V and 2 bases from J, the gap between germline ends came to 12 bases. This CDR3 comprises 14 residues. An amount of RNA that ranged from roughly 0.5 to 1 ug was reverse transcribed with random hexamers. The TCR beta CDR3 was amplified by immunoSEQ multiplex PCR across 54 Vbeta, 13 Jbeta. TCRdb used MiXCR to reprocess the immunoSEQ multiplex PCR reads, holding one entry per CDR3 protein. This table holds tens of thousands of distinct CDR3 sequences, 93% found once. Sequencing of TCR beta, carried out with a high-throughput approach, was applied to CD8+ and CD4+ T cells from the blood.

The chain carries TRBV29-1 and TRBJ2-6, with D possibly matching TRBD2 (6 bases). The origin of this receptor is a human donor in good health. Sequenced sample: CD8+ T cells from PBMCs. As DNA, the CDR3 is TGCAGCGCCTCACTAGCTGCTGGGGCCAACGTCCTGACTTTC. Translated, it gives CSASLAAGANVLTF. The whole variable domain, remainder taken from reference TRBV29-1 and TRBJ2-6, is SAVISQKPSRDICQRGTSLTIQCQVDSQVTMMFWYRQQPGQSLTLIATANQGSEATYESGFVIDKFPISRPNLTFSTLTVSNMSPEDSSIYLCSASLAAGANVLTFGAGSRLTVL.